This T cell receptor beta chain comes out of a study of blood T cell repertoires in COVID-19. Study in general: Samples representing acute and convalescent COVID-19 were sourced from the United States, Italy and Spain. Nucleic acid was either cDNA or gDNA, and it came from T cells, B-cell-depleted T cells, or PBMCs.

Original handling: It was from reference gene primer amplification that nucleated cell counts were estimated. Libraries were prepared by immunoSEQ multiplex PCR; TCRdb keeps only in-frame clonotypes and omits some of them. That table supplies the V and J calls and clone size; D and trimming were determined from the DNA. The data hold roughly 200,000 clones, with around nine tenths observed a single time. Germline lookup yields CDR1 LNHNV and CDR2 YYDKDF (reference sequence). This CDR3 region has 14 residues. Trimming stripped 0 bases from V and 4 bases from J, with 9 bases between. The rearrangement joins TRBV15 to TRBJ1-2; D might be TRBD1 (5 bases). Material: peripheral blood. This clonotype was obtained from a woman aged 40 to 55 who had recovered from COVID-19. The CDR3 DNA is TGTGCCACCAGCAGAGATCTAGGGGTCTATGGCTACACCTTC. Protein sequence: CATSRDLGVYGYTF. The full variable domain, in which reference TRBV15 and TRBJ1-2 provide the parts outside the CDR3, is DAMVIQNPRYQVTQFGKPVTLSCSQTLNHNVMYWYQQKSSQAPKLLFHYYDKDFNNEADTPDNFQSRRPNTSFCFLDIRSPGLGDTAMYLCATSRDLGVYGYTFGSGTRLTVV.